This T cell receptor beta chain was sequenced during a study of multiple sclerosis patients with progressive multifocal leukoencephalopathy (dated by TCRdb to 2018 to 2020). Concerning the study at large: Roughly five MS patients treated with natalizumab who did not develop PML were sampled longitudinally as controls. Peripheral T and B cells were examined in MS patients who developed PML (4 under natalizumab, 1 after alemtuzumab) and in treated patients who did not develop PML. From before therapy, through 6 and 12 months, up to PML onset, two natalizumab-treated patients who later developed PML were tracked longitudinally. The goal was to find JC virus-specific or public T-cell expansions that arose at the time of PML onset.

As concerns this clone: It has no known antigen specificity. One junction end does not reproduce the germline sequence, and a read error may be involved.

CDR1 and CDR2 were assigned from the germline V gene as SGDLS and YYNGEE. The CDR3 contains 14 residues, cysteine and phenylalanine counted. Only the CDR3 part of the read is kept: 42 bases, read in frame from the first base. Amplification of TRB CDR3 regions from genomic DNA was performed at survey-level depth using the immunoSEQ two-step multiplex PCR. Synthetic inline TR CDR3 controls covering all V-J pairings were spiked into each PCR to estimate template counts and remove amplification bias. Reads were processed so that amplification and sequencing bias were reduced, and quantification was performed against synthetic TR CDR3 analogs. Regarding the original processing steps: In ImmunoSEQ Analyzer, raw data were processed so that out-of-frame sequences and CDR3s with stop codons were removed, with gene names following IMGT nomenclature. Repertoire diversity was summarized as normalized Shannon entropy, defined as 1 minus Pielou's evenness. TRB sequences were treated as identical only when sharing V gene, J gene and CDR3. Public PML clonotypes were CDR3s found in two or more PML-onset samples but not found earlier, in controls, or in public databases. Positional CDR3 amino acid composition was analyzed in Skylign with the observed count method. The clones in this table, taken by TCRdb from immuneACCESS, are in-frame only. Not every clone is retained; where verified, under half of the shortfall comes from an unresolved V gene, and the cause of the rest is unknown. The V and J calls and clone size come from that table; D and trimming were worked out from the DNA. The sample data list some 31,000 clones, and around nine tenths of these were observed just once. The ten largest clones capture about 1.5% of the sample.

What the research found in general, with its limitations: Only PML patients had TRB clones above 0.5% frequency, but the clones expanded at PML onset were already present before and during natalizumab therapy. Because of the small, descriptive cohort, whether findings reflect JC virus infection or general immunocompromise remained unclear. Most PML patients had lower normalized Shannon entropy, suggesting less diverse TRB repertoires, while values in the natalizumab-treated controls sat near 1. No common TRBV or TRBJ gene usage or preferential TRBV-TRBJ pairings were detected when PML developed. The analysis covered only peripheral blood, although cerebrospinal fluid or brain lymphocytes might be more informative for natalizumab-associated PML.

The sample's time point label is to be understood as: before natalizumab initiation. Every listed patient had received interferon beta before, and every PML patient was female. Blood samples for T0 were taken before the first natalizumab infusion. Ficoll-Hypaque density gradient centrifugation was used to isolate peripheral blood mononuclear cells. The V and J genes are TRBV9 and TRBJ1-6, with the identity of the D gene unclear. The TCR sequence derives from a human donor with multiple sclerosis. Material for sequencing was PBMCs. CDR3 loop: CASRAEIGNSPLRF. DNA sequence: TGTGCCAGCAGGGCTGAGATTGGTAATTCACCCCTCCGCTTT.